The 27 T cell receptor beta chains given below trace back to one sample, sequenced in a study of shared clonotypes between healthy human individuals. TCRdb's copy holds only in-frame clones and misses some; the assay was immunoSEQ multiplex PCR. Here the sample spans more than 1,200,000 clones, about 98.5% being singletons. The specimen was naive CD4+ T cells sorted from blood. The subset was: CD45RA+ positively selected. The receptors shown here come from a young man in good health.

The rearrangement uses TRBV25-1 and TRBJ2-7; a possible D gene is TRBD1 (5 bases). V was cut by 4 bases and J by 0 bases, with 13 bases left in between. Per the germline V gene, CDR1 is MGHDK and CDR2 is SYGVNS. The CDR3 consists of 15 residues. This chain's CDR3 is CASSVSGSFSYEQYF. The DNA of the CDR3 is TGTGCCAGCAGTGTATCAGGGTCTTTCTCCTACGAGCAGTACTTC.

The chain joins TRBV18 to TRBJ2-3, with D perhaps matching TRBD1 (6 bases). Germline V gene sequence: CDR1 KGHSH, CDR2 LQKENI. Trimming stripped 6 bases from V and 3 bases from J, with 19 bases between. This CDR3 contains 16 residues. The CDR3 sequence: CASSSLGGVGTDTQYF. The CDR3 DNA is TGTGCCAGCTCCTCTTTAGGGGGAGTGGGAACAGATACGCAGTATTTT.

The CDR3 protein is CASSPDRQTYNEQFF. DNA of the CDR3: TGTGCCAGCAGCCCCGACCGACAGACCTACAATGAGCAGTTCTTC. V is TRBV7-2 and J is TRBJ2-1; D is possibly TRBD1 (5 bases). From germline, CDR1 is SGHTA and CDR2 FQGNSA. Trimming pared 5 bases from V and 2 bases from J, leaving 13 bases between. The CDR3 sequence is 15 residues long. The full variable domain, with the rest looked up from reference TRBV7-2 and TRBJ2-1, is GAGVSQSPSNKVTEKGKDVELRCDPISGHTALYWYRQSLGQGLEFLIYFQGNSAPDKSGLPSDRFSAERTGGSVSTLTIQRTQQEDSAVYLCASSPDRQTYNEQFFGPGTRLTVL.

The chain employs TRBV28 and TRBJ2-7; D is undetermined. The CDR3 has 15 amino acids. Germline CDR1 and CDR2: MDHEN and SYDVKM. V lost 3 bases, J lost 0 bases, and 12 bases lay in between. The CDR3 here is CASSFSGVYSYEQYF. CDR3 nucleotide sequence: TGTGCCAGCAGTTTCTCGGGTGTGTACTCCTACGAGCAGTACTTC.

V usage is TRBV2 and J usage is TRBJ1-5; D is uncertain. Germline CDR1 and CDR2: SNHLY and FYNNEI. V was pared by 7 bases and J by 1 base, with 8 bases between. The CDR3 runs 13 residues. The CDR3 loop reads CASNGGSNQPQHF. CDR3 coding DNA: TGTGCCAGCAATGGCGGGAGCAATCAGCCCCAGCATTTT. Full variable domain (rest looked up from reference TRBV2 and TRBJ1-5): EPEVTQTPSHQVTQMGQEVILRCVPISNHLYFYWYRQILGQKVEFLVSFYNNEISEKSEIFDDQFSVERPDGSNFTLKIRSTKLEDSAMYFCASNGGSNQPQHFGDGTRLSIL.

With respect to this clone: This CDR3 is also generated by other DNA sequences in the sample. The chain is built from TRBV9 and TRBJ1-3; maybe TRBD1 (5 bases). Germline V gene lookup returns CDR1 SGDLS and CDR2 YYNGEE. The CDR3 has 15 residues. The ends were cut back, 1 base at V and 0 bases at J, with 8 bases in the middle. Written as DNA, the CDR3 is TGTGCCAGCAGCGTAAGCGGGACCTCTGGAAACACCATATATTTT. Its translation: CASSVSGTSGNTIYF. Supplemented by reference TRBV9 and TRBJ1-3, the full variable domain reads DSGVTQTPKHLITATGQRVTLRCSPRSGDLSVYWYQQSLDQGLQFLIQYYNGEERAKGNILERFSAQQFPDLHSELNLSSLELGDSALYFCASSVSGTSGNTIYFGEGSWLTVV.

This clone was observed once. The rearrangement uses TRBV11-2 and TRBJ1-1; no firm D call. The germline V and J ends were trimmed by 2 bases and 1 base, with 5 bases remaining between them. The CDR3 has 13 residues. Germline lookup yields CDR1 SGHAT and CDR2 FQNNGV. CDR3 in amino acids: CASSLKRNTEAFF. CDR3 nucleotide sequence: TGTGCCAGCAGCTTAAAGCGGAACACTGAAGCTTTCTTT. Variable domain in full (rest from reference TRBV11-2 and TRBJ1-1): EAGVAQSPRYKIIEKRQSVAFWCNPISGHATLYWYQQILGQGPKLLIQFQNNGVVDDSQLPKDRFSAERLKGVDSTLKIQPAKLEDSAVYLCASSLKRNTEAFFGQGTRLTVV.

The table lists this clone with a few counts. J is TRBJ1-1 and V is TRBV7-9; maybe TRBD1 (6 bases). The length of the CDR3 is 11 residues. Germline CDR1 SEHNR, CDR2 FQNEAQ (reference sequence). V gave up 6 bases and J gave up 8 bases, with 10 bases separating them. The CDR3 spells CASSQTGEAFF. DNA for the CDR3: TGTGCCAGCAGTCAAACAGGGGAAGCTTTCTTT.

The chain is built from TRBV27 and TRBJ2-1, with a weak D call TRBD2 (6 bases). This CDR3 region has 12 residues. Trimming pared 3 bases from V and 8 bases from J, leaving 8 bases between. Germline assignment: CDR1 MNHEY and CDR2 SMNVEV (reference sequence). The CDR3 is CASSFGSHEQFF. The CDR3 DNA reads as TGTGCCAGCAGTTTCGGGAGTCATGAGCAGTTCTTC.

This sequence joins TRBV28 and TRBJ2-2, with a weak D call TRBD2 (6 bases). The V end lost 2 bases, the J end lost 2 bases, and 15 bases lay between the germline ends. CDR1 and CDR2 (germline): MDHEN, SYDVKM. The CDR3 runs 17 residues. The CDR3 protein is CASSLPQAAGNTGELFF. DNA for the CDR3: TGTGCCAGCAGTTTACCTCAGGCGGCGGGAAACACCGGGGAGCTGTTTTTT.

The rearrangement uses TRBV27 and TRBJ2-7; D ambiguous. The V end lost 0 bases, the J end lost 5 bases, and 11 bases lay between the germline ends. CDR1 MNHEY and CDR2 SMNVEV come from the germline V gene (reference sequence). The CDR3 has 14 amino acids. The CDR3 here is CASSLSVRFHEQYF. Here the CDR3 DNA reads TGTGCCAGCAGTTTATCAGTCAGGTTCCACGAGCAGTACTTC.

This chain uses TRBV19 with TRBJ2-1; 11 nucleotides align to TRBD2. This CDR3 is 16 amino acids long. The ends lost 6 bases at V and 13 bases at J; junction bases unmatched: 17. Germline values: CDR1 LNHDA, CDR2 SQIVND (reference sequence). This CDR3 is CASRNEGTSGRADQFF. CDR3 nucleotides: TGTGCCAGTAGAAACGAAGGGACTAGCGGACGCGCGGACCAGTTCTTC.

In DNA form, the CDR3 reads TGTGCCAGCAGTTCCGCTCTCGGGGGGCGAAACATTCAGTACTTC. It specifies CASSSALGGRNIQYF. The chain uses TRBV7-9 and TRBJ2-4; D is possibly TRBD2 (7 bases). Trimming left V 6 bases short and J 6 bases short, with 18 bases between. This CDR3 comprises 15 residues. Germline lookup yields CDR1 SEHNR and CDR2 FQNEAQ (reference sequence).

This chain connects TRBV19 to TRBJ2-2, with 7 bases fitting TRBD2. Germline CDR1 LNHDA, CDR2 SQIVND (reference sequence). With V trimmed by 9 bases and J by 5 bases, 9 bases remained unmatched. CDR3 size: 14 residues. As DNA, the CDR3 is TGTGCCAGCACTAGCGCGGGACGGACCGGGGAGCTGTTTTTT. Its translation is CASTSAGRTGELFF.

The chain joins TRBV28 to TRBJ2-1; 11 bases match TRBD2. This CDR3 comprises 16 residues. CDR1 is MDHEN, CDR2 SYDVKM, per germline. The V gene end was trimmed by 3 bases and the J gene end by 5 bases; junction bases not matched to a gene: 6. Here the CDR3 reads CASSFHGTSGHNEQFF. CDR3 DNA sequence: TGTGCCAGCAGTTTCCACGGGACTAGCGGCCACAATGAGCAGTTCTTC.

The rearrangement uses TRBV11-2 and TRBJ2-3; weak D call: TRBD1 (7 bases). This CDR3 is built from 14 residues. CDR1 and CDR2 from the germline V gene are SGHAT and FQNNGV. The V and J ends lost 5 bases and 6 bases respectively, with 15 bases between them. CDR3 nucleotide sequence: TGTGCCAGCAGCGGTGACAGGGAGGCCGATACGCAGTATTTT. Protein: CASSGDREADTQYF.

The chain couples TRBV7-3 to TRBJ2-5, with D unresolved. Germline V gives CDR1 SGHTA, CDR2 FQGTGA. The CDR3 length is 13 residues. V was trimmed by 6 bases and J by 3 bases, leaving 11 bases between them. As DNA, the CDR3 is TGTGCCAGCAGTCCTGATATCAAAGAGACCCAGTACTTC. It encodes CASSPDIKETQYF.

Here the CDR3 reads CASSVVVTAKNIQYF. The DNA of the CDR3 is TGTGCCAGCAGCGTAGTAGTAACGGCCAAAAACATTCAGTACTTC. This rearrangement joins TRBV9 to TRBJ2-4; no reliable D call. The CDR3 contains 15 residues. Trimming pared 0 bases from V and 1 base from J, leaving 8 bases between. Germline CDR1 and CDR2: SGDLS and YYNGEE. Full variable domain (rest looked up from reference TRBV9 and TRBJ2-4): DSGVTQTPKHLITATGQRVTLRCSPRSGDLSVYWYQQSLDQGLQFLIQYYNGEERAKGNILERFSAQQFPDLHSELNLSSLELGDSALYFCASSVVVTAKNIQYFGAGTRLSVL.

Here the CDR3 reads CASMPNQPQHF. In DNA form, the CDR3 reads TGTGCCAGCATGCCCAATCAGCCCCAGCATTTT. V is TRBV6-1 and J is TRBJ1-5; D remains unclear. From germline, CDR1 is MNHNS and CDR2 SASEGT. This CDR3 has 11 residues. Trimming removed 7 bases from V and 3 bases from J, with 4 bases in between.

This chain links TRBV6-4 with TRBJ2-2; 10 bases align to TRBD1. The CDR3 extends over 23 amino acids. V shed 2 bases, J shed 0 bases, and the junction held 21 bases outside the gene matches. Looked up from germline, CDR1 is MRHNA and CDR2 is SNTAGT. The CDR3 loop is CASSDPSLSGTGDLYANTGELFF. The CDR3, as DNA: TGTGCCAGCAGTGACCCGAGCTTATCCGGGACAGGGGACCTGTACGCGAACACCGGGGAGCTGTTTTTT.

In nucleotides, the CDR3 is TGCGCCAGCAGCTTCCTTTCAGGGGATACTGAAGCTTTCTTT. This sequence encodes CASSFLSGDTEAFF. The chain carries TRBV5-1 and TRBJ1-1; a weak D match, TRBD1 (6 bases). Germline values: CDR1 SGHRS, CDR2 YFSETQ. Trimming cost V 2 bases and J 5 bases, with 13 bases left between them. The CDR3 contains 14 residues.

This chain uses TRBV28 with TRBJ2-7; D call uncertain. The length of the CDR3 is 12 residues. V was pared by 6 bases and J by 3 bases, with 9 bases between. The germline CDR1 and CDR2 sequences are MDHEN and SYDVKM. The CDR3 loop is CASSQVYYEQYF. CDR3 coding DNA: TGTGCCAGCAGCCAGGTATACTACGAGCAGTACTTC.

This chain uses TRBV5-6 with TRBJ2-1; D uncertain. The CDR3 extends over 14 amino acids. Trimming stripped 4 bases from V and 8 bases from J, with 16 bases between. Germline loops: CDR1 SGHDT, CDR2 YYEEEE. The CDR3 nucleotides are TGTGCCAGCAGCCAGGTGGAGAAGGGATATGAGCAGTTCTTC. Its protein is CASSQVEKGYEQFF.

As regards this clone: Other DNA sequences in this specimen translate into the identical CDR3. The V call is TRBV5-1, the J call TRBJ1-1; no clear D. This CDR3 has 14 residues. V lost 0 bases and J lost 2, with 8 bases in between. CDR1 and CDR2 from the germline V gene are SGHRS and YFSETQ. The CDR3, as DNA: TGCGCCAGCAGCTTGGCCTTGGGAAACACTGAAGCTTTCTTT. As protein: CASSLALGNTEAFF.

The rearrangement links TRBV18 to TRBJ2-2, with TRBD1 as a possible D gene (5 bases). V was cut by 1 base and J by 4 bases, with 16 bases left in between. The CDR3 extends over 17 amino acids. Germline CDR1 KGHSH, CDR2 LQKENI. This CDR3 reads CASSPRQLGLGTGELFF. CDR3 in DNA: TGTGCCAGCTCACCACGACAGTTGGGCCTCGGCACCGGGGAGCTGTTTTTT.

In regard to this clone: Within the sample, other DNA sequences also encode this same CDR3. V gene TRBV29-1 combines with J gene TRBJ2-7; 11 bases fit TRBD2. The CDR3 consists of 12 residues. Germline values: CDR1 SQVTM, CDR2 ANQGSEA. The ends lost 6 bases at V and 4 bases at J; junction bases unmatched: 2. The CDR3 loop reads CSVGTSGYEQYF. The DNA of the CDR3 is TGCAGCGTCGGGACTAGCGGATACGAGCAGTACTTC.

The chain has TRBV29-1 and TRBJ1-2; 10 bases are shared with TRBD1. The ends lost 6 bases at V and 2 bases at J; junction bases unmatched: 9. Per the germline V gene, CDR1 is SQVTM and CDR2 is ANQGSEA. The CDR3 is 15 amino acids. Written as DNA, the CDR3 is TGCAGCGTGATCGGGACAGGGGTAGGGAACTATGGCTACACCTTC. Encoded protein: CSVIGTGVGNYGYTF.